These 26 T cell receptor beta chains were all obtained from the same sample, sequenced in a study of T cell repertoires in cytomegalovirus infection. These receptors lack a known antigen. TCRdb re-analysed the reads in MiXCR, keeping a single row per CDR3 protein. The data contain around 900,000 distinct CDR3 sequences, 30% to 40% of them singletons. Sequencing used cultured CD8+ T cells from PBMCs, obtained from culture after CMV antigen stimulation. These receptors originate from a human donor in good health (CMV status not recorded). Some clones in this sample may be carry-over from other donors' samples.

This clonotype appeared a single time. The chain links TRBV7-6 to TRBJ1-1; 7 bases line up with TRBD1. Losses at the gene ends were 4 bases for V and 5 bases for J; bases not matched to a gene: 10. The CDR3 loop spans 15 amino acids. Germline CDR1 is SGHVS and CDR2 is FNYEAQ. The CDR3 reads CASSSLQGDFTEAFF. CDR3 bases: TGTGCCAGCAGCTCCTTGCAGGGGGATTTTACTGAAGCTTTCTTT. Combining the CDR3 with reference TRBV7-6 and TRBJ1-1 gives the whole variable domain GAGVSQSPRYKVTKRGQDVALRCDPISGHVSLYWYRQALGQGPEFLTYFNYEAQQDKSGLPNDRFSAERPEGSISTLTIQRTEQRDSAMYRCASSSLQGDFTEAFFGQGTRLTVV.

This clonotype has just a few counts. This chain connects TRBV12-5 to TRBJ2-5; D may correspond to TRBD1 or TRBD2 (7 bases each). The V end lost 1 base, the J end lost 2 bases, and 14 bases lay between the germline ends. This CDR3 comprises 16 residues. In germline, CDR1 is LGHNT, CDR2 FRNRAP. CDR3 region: CASGLGRGGRQETQYF. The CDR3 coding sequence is TGTGCTAGTGGTTTGGGCAGGGGGGGTCGTCAAGAGACCCAGTACTTC.

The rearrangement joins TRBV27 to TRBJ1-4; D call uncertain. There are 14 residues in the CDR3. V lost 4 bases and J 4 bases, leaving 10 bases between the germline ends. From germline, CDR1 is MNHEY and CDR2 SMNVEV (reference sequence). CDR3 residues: CASSSLGFNEKLFF. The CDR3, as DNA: TGTGCCAGCAGTTCACTCGGCTTTAATGAAAAACTGTTTTTT.

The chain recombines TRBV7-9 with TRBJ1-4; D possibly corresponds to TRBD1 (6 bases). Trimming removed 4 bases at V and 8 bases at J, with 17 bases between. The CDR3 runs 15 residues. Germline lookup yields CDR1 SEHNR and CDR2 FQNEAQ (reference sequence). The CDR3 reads CASSSMTGVNEKLFF. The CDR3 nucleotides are TGTGCCAGCAGCTCCATGACAGGAGTGAACGAAAAACTGTTTTTT.

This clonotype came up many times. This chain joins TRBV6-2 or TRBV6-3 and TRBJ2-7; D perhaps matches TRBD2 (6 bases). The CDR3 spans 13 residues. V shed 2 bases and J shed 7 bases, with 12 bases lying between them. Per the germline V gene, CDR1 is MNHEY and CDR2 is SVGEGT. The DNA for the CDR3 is TGTGCCAGCAGTTACGCCCGGGAGATGGAGCAGTACGTC. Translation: CASSYAREMEQYV.

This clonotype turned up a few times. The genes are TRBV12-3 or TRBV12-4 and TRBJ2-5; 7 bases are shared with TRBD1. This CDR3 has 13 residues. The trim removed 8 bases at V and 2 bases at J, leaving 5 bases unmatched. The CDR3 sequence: CASLGGPQETQYF. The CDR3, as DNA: TGTGCCAGCCTAGGGGGCCCGCAAGAGACCCAGTACTTC.

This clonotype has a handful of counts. The CDR3 loop is CASSVSGGAGETQYF. CDR3 DNA: TGTGCCAGCAGCGTTAGCGGGGGGGCCGGGGAGACCCAGTACTTC. The chain couples TRBV7-6 to TRBJ2-5; 11 bases agree with TRBD2. With 5 bases clipped from V and 5 bases from J, the junction kept 7 bases outside the gene matches. The CDR3 runs 15 residues. Per germline, CDR1 SGHVS and CDR2 FNYEAQ. The full variable domain, in which reference TRBV7-6 and TRBJ2-5 provide the parts outside the CDR3, is GAGVSQSPRYKVTKRGQDVALRCDPISGHVSLYWYRQALGQGPEFLTYFNYEAQQDKSGLPNDRFSAERPEGSISTLTIQRTEQRDSAMYRCASSVSGGAGETQYFGPGTRLLVL.

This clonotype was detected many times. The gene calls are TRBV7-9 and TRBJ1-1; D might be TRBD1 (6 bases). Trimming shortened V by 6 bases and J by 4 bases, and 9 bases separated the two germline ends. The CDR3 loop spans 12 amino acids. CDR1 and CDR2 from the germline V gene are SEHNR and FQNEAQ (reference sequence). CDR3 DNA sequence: TGTGCCAGCAGAGGGACACCCACTGAAGCTTTCTTT. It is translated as CASRGTPTEAFF.

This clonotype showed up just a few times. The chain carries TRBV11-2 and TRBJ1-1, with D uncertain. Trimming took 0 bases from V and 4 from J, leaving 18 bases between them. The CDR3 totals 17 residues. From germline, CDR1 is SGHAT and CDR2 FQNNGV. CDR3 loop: CASSLDLSVYRGTEAFF. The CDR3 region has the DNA TGTGCCAGCAGCTTAGATCTCTCGGTGTATAGAGGCACTGAAGCTTTCTTT.

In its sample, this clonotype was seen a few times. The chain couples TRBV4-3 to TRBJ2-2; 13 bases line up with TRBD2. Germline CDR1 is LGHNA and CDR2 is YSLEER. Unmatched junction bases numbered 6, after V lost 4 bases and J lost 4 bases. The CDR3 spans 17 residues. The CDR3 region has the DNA TGCGCCAGCAGCCTTACTAGCGGGGGGGGCGGCACCGGGGAGCTGTTTTTT. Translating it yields CASSLTSGGGGTGELFF.

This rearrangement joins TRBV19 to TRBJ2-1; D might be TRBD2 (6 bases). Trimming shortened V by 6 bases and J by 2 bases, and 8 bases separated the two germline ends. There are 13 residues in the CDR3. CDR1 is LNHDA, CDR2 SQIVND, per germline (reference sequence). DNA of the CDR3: TGTGCCAGTAGCAGACTAGCCTACAATGAGCAGTTCTTC. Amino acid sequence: CASSRLAYNEQFF.

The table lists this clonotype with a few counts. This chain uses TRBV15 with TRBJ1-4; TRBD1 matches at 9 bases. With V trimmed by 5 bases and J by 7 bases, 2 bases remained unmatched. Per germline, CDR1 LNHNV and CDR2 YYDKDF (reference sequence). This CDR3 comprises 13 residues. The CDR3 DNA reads TGTGCCACCAGCGGGGACAGGGCTGAAAAACTGTTTTTT. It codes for CATSGDRAEKLFF.

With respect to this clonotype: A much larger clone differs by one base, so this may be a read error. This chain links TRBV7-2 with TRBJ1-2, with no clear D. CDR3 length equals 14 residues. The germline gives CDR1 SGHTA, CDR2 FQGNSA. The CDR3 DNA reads TGTGCCAACAGCCTCCGGCCGGTTAACGATGGCTACACCTTC. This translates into CANSLRPVNDGYTF.

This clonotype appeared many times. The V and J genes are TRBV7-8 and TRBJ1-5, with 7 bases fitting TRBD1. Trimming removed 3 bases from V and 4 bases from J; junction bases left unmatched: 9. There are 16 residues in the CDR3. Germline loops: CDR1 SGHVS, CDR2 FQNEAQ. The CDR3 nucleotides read TGTGCCAGCAGCTTGAGGGGGGACAGAATTAATCAGCCCCAGCATTTT. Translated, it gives CASSLRGDRINQPQHF.

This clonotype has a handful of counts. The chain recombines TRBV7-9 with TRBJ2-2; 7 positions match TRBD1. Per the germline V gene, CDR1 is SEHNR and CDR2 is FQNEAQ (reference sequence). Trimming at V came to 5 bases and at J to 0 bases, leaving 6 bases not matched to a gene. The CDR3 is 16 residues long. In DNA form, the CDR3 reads TGTGCCAGCAGCGACCGGGACAGTCCGAACACCGGGGAGCTGTTTTTT. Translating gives CASSDRDSPNTGELFF.

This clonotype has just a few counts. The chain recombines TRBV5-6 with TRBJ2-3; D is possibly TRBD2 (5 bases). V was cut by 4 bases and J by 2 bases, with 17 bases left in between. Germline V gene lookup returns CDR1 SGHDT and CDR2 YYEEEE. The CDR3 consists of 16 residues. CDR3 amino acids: CASSPGEIDYTDTQYF. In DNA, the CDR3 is TGTGCCAGCAGCCCCGGAGAGATTGACTACACAGATACGCAGTATTTT.

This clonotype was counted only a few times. Here the CDR3 reads CASSLVVAFSYEQYF. In nucleotides, the CDR3 is TGTGCCAGCAGCTTAGTAGTAGCTTTCTCCTACGAGCAGTACTTC. This sequence joins TRBV7-9 and TRBJ2-7; D is unresolved. Trimming cost V 1 base and J 0 bases, with 10 bases left between them. CDR1 SEHNR and CDR2 FQNEAQ come from the germline V gene (reference sequence). The CDR3 consists of 15 residues.

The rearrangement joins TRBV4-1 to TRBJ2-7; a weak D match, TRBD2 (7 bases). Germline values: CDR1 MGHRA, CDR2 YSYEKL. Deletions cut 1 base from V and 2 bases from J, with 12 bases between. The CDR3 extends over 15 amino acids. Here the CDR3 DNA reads TGCGCCAGCAGCCAAGCGCGGGGGCCTACCTACGAGCAGTACTTC. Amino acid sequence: CASSQARGPTYEQYF.

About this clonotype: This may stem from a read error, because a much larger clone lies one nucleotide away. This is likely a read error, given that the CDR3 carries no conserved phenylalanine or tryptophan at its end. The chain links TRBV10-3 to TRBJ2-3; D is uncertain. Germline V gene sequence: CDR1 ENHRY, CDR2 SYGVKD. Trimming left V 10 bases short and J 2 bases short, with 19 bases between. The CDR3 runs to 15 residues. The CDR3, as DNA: TGTGCCAGCTCCCAGAGTGGCCGGCACACAGATACGCAGTATTAT. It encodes CASSQSGRHTDTQYY.

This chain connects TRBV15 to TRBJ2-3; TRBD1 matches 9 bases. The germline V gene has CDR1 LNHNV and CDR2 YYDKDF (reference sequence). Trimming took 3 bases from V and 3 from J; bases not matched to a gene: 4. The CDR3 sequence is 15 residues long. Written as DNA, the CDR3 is TGTGCCACCAGCAGCGACAGGGGGATAACAGATACGCAGTATTTT. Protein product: CATSSDRGITDTQYF.

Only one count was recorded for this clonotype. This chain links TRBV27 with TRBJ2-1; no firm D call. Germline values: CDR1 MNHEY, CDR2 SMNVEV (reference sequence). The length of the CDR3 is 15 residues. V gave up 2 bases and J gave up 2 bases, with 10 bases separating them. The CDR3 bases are TGTGCCAGCAGTTTAAGCCCTGGGCCCTACAATGAGCAGTTCTTC. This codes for CASSLSPGPYNEQFF.

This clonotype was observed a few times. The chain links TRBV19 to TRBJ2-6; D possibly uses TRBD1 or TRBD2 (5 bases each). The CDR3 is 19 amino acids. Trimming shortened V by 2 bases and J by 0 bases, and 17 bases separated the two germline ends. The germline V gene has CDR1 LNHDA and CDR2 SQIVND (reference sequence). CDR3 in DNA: TGTGCCAGTAGTATAAGCCGGGGCCCCCCCCTCTCTGGGGCCAACGTCCTGACTTTC. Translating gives CASSISRGPPLSGANVLTF.

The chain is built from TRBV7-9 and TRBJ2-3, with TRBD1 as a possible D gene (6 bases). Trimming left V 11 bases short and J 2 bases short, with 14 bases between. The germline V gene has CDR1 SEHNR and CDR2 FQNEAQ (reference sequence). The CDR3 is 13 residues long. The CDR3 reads CAGGGADTDTQYF. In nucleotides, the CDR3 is TGTGCCGGGGGCGGTGCGGACACAGATACGCAGTATTTT.

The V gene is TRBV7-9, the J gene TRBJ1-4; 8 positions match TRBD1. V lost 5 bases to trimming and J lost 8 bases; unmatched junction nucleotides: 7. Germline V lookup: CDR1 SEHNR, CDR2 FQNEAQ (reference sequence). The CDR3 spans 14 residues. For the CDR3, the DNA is TGTGCCAGCAGCACAGGGGGAGGACGGGAAAAACTGTTTTTT. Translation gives CASSTGGGREKLFF.

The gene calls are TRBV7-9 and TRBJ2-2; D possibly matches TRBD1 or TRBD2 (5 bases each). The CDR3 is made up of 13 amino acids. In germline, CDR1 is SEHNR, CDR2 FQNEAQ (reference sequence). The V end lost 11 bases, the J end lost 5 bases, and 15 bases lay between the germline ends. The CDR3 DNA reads TGTGCCGCTCCGGGGACCAGGACCGGGGAGCTGTTTTTT. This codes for CAAPGTRTGELFF. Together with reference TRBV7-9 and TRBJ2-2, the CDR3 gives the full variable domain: DTGVSQNPRHKITKRGQNVTFRCDPISEHNRLYWYRQTLGQGPEFLTYFQNEAQLEKSRLLSDRFSAERPKGSFSTLEIQRTEQGDSAMYLCAAPGTRTGELFFGEGSRLTVL.

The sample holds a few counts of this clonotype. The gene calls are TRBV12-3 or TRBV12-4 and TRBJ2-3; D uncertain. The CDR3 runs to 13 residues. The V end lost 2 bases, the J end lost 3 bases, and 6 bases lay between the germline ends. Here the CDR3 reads CASSLRETDTQYF. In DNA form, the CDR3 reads TGTGCCAGCAGTTTAAGGGAAACAGATACGCAGTATTTT.